This T cell receptor (beta chain) was retrieved from a study of T cell clonotyping in hematopoietic cell transplantation. Notes on the study in general: Without cell sorting, CD4 versus CD8 contributions remain unresolved. Few recipient clonotypes overlapped donors; over 97% were de novo at given depth.

The repertoire was sequenced with immunoSEQ multiplex PCR; TCRdb's copy has only in-frame clones and lacks some. The table has 5,000 or so clones, 78% seen once. The germline CDR1 and CDR2 sequences are MDHEN and SYDVKM. The J segment lost 3 bases and the V segment lost 5 bases, leaving 6 bases of the junction unmatched. CDR3 size: 15 residues. In its sample, this clone ranks as medium-sized. Its target is not known. The source is a male patient aged 60-69 years who had an allogeneic stem cell transplant from an unrelated donor, so the T cells may come from the graft donor. Some clones in this sample may be carry-over from other donors' samples. The chain combines TRBV28 with TRBJ1-4, with 7 bases lining up with TRBD1. The sample here was peripheral blood mononuclear cells, taken 30 days after allogeneic stem cell transplant. The CDR3 region has the DNA TGTGCCAGCAGTCGATCAGGGGGACCTAATGAAAAACTGTTTTTT. It encodes CASSRSGGPNEKLFF.